One and the same sample provided the 20 T cell receptor beta chains below, sequenced in a study of blood T cell repertoires in COVID-19 (dated by TCRdb to the early 2020s). Libraries came from the immunoSEQ multiplex PCR assay. TCRdb stores this immuneACCESS table with in-frame sequences only. Part of the clones is absent; in the studies checked, under half of the shortfall reflects unresolved V genes, and no reason is known for the rest. The sample table records 84,000 or so clones; around 90% of these occur just once. The top ten clones comprise 5% to 6.5% of the sample. The source material was peripheral blood. Source of these receptors: a man aged 55 to 69 with acute or convalescent COVID-19.

The gene calls are TRBV5-6 and TRBJ1-1; 12 bases are a match to TRBD1. CDR3 size: 16 residues. From germline, CDR1 is SGHDT and CDR2 YYEEEE. V was pared by 1 base and J by 4 bases, with 5 bases of the junction left unmatched. CDR3: CASSLKGQGAGTEAFF. The CDR3 bases are TGTGCCAGCAGCTTGAAGGGACAGGGGGCTGGCACTGAAGCTTTCTTT.

The chain has TRBV3-1 (or the pseudogene TRBV3-2) and TRBJ2-1, with 12 positions matching TRBD2. Germline V gene data show CDR1 as LGHDT and CDR2 as YNNKEL (reference sequence). The CDR3 is made up of 22 amino acids. Trimming at V came to 3 bases and at J to 2 bases, leaving 20 bases not matched to a gene. Here the CDR3 reads CASSHLPPRLAGGPPPYNEQFF. CDR3 bases: TGTGCCAGCAGCCACCTTCCCCCCCGGCTAGCGGGGGGGCCCCCACCCTACAATGAGCAGTTCTTC.

This chain links TRBV7-2 with TRBJ1-1; 7 nucleotides agree with TRBD1. The CDR3 loop spans 18 amino acids. The germline V gene encodes CDR1 SGHTA and CDR2 FQGNSA. J lost 0 bases, V lost 2 bases, and 12 bases had no gene match. CDR3 amino acids: CASSLFGGTVLMNTEAFF. In nucleotides, the CDR3 is TGTGCCAGCAGCTTATTTGGGGGGACAGTACTCATGAACACTGAAGCTTTCTTT.

V and J are TRBV29-1 and TRBJ2-7, with D possibly being TRBD2 (8 bases). The CDR3 totals 17 residues. Germline lookup yields CDR1 SQVTM and CDR2 ANQGSEA. V lost 8 bases and J 1 base, leaving 27 bases between the germline ends. The CDR3 DNA reads as TGCAGCCCCGGCAGGGGGTTGCGGGGGGCGAGTTCCTACGAGCAGTACTTC. It translates to CSPGRGLRGASSYEQYF.

V usage is TRBV20-1 and J usage is TRBJ2-5, with D possibly TRBD2 on 5 matching bases. V lost 3 bases and J lost 7, with 18 bases in between. Germline V CDR1 and CDR2: DFQATT, SNEGSKA (reference sequence). This CDR3 comprises 14 residues. DNA of the CDR3: TGCAGTGCTAGTTTCTCCCCTAGCTCGGGGACCCAGTACTTC. Protein product: CSASFSPSSGTQYF.

V usage is TRBV5-1 and J usage is TRBJ1-5, with TRBD1 as a possible D gene (6 bases). V gave up 4 bases and J gave up 0 bases, with 20 bases separating them. This CDR3 comprises 18 residues. Germline CDR1 and CDR2: SGHRS and YFSETQ. CDR3 DNA: TGCGCCAGCAGCAATCCCAGGGAAGGGGGTTATAGCAATCAGCCCCAGCATTTT. Translated, it gives CASSNPREGGYSNQPQHF.

The chain uses TRBV6-1 and TRBJ2-7; 7 nucleotides agree with TRBD1. V shed 3 bases, J shed 2 bases, and the junction held 4 bases outside the gene matches. This CDR3 is built from 14 residues. CDR1 and CDR2 from the germline V gene are MNHNS and SASEGT. In DNA, the CDR3 is TGTGCCAGCAGTGAGAACCAGGGGGCCTACGAGCAGTACTTC. Encoded protein: CASSENQGAYEQYF.

The rearrangement joins TRBV20-1 to TRBJ1-6, with TRBD1 matching 7 bases. The junction had 14 bases not matched to a gene; V was cut back by 3 bases and J by 3 bases. The CDR3 spans 18 residues. The germline CDR1 and CDR2 sequences are DFQATT and SNEGSKA (reference sequence). The chain's CDR3 is CSASGGQETNSYNSPLHF. CDR3 nucleotide sequence: TGCAGTGCTAGTGGCGGACAGGAGACGAATAGCTATAATTCACCCCTCCACTTT.

This CDR3 reads CASSQGGGTGVYEQYF. In DNA, the CDR3 is TGCGCCAGCAGCCAAGGAGGAGGGACAGGGGTCTACGAGCAGTACTTC. The chain carries TRBV4-3 and TRBJ2-7, with 10 bases matching TRBD1. CDR1 is LGHNA and CDR2 is YSLEER in the germline V gene. V was clipped by 1 base and J by 3 bases; unmatched bases: 6. The CDR3 has 16 residues.

The rearrangement links TRBV2 to TRBJ1-5; no firm D call. V dropped 5 bases and J dropped 0 bases, with 5 bases sitting between them. There are 13 residues in the CDR3. Germline values: CDR1 SNHLY, CDR2 FYNNEI. The CDR3 loop is CASSLHSNQPQHF. CDR3 DNA: TGTGCCAGCAGTTTACATAGCAATCAGCCCCAGCATTTT.

The chain carries TRBV6-5 and TRBJ1-1, with 12 bases matching TRBD1. This CDR3 has 14 residues. Germline V gene data show CDR1 as MNHEY and CDR2 as SVGAGI. Germline trimming cut 4 bases from V and 13 bases from J; bases unmatched to any gene: 10. CDR3 sequence reads: CASSSPGTGGAVFF. DNA for the CDR3: TGTGCCAGCAGTTCGCCCGGGACAGGGGGCGCCGTTTTCTTT.

The J gene is TRBJ2-3, the V gene TRBV5-4; the match to TRBD2 covers 13 bases. The V gene's germline CDR1 is SGHNT and CDR2 YYREEE (reference sequence). The ends lost 6 bases at V and 3 bases at J; junction bases unmatched: 10. The CDR3 extends over 17 amino acids. The CDR3 nucleotides read TGTGCCAGCAACGCCCTAACTAGCGGGGGGGGGACAGATACGCAGTATTTT. It translates to CASNALTSGGGTDTQYF. Using reference TRBV5-4 and TRBJ2-3 for the parts outside the CDR3, the full variable domain is ETGVTQSPTHLIKTRGQQVTLRCSSQSGHNTVSWYQQALGQGPQFIFQYYREEENGRGNFPPRFSGLQFPNYSSELNVNALELDDSALYLCASNALTSGGGTDTQYFGPGTRLTVL.

This clone showed up just once. The chain carries TRBV30 and TRBJ1-2, with D maybe TRBD1 (5 bases). V dropped 0 bases and J dropped 4 bases, with 15 bases sitting between them. From germline, CDR1 is GTSNPN and CDR2 SVGIG (reference sequence). The CDR3 is 15 amino acids. The CDR3 nucleotides are TGTGCCTGGAGTGTAAGCGCCCTCGGGGGCTATGGCTACACCTTC. This translates into CAWSVSALGGYGYTF.

V and J are TRBV7-3 and TRBJ2-5, with 11 positions matching TRBD2. Germline V gives CDR1 SGHTA, CDR2 FQGTGA. J was trimmed by 4 bases and V by 6 bases; bases with no gene match: 7. The CDR3 loop spans 15 amino acids. CDR3 sequence: CASSRTSGGRETQYF. The DNA of the CDR3 is TGTGCCAGCAGTCGAACTAGCGGGGGAAGAGAGACCCAGTACTTC.

This clone appeared a single time. V and J are TRBV14 and TRBJ2-2; D may be TRBD1 (6 bases). The V gene lost 4 bases and the J gene lost 4 bases, with 16 bases spanning the gap. This CDR3 spans 16 amino acids. Germline values: CDR1 SGHDN, CDR2 FVKESK. DNA of the CDR3: TGTGCCAGCAGCCCTTTATCAACAGGGTTCACCGGGGAGCTGTTTTTT. Translated, it gives CASSPLSTGFTGELFF.

The genes are TRBV5-4 and TRBJ1-1; 9 bases fit TRBD1. The CDR3 has 14 residues. V lost 4 bases and J lost 3; bases outside the gene matches: 4. Germline lookup yields CDR1 SGHNT and CDR2 YYREEE (reference sequence). The CDR3 nucleotides are TGTGCCAGCAGCCAAAGACAGGGGGACACTGAAGCTTTCTTT. Its translation is CASSQRQGDTEAFF. The variable domain in full, with the rest retrieved from reference TRBV5-4 and TRBJ1-1, is ETGVTQSPTHLIKTRGQQVTLRCSSQSGHNTVSWYQQALGQGPQFIFQYYREEENGRGNFPPRFSGLQFPNYSSELNVNALELDDSALYLCASSQRQGDTEAFFGQGTRLTVV.

The gene calls are TRBV5-1 and TRBJ1-2, with TRBD1 as a possible D gene (5 bases). This CDR3 region has 15 residues. V gave up 0 bases and J gave up 3 bases, with 12 bases separating them. Germline V gene sequence: CDR1 SGHRS, CDR2 YFSETQ. CDR3 loop: CASSLGGAAYYGYTF. In DNA form, the CDR3 reads TGCGCCAGCAGCTTGGGCGGGGCGGCATACTATGGCTACACCTTC.

This clone was observed a few times. The V and J genes are TRBV12-3 or TRBV12-4 and TRBJ1-4; TRBD1 matches 7 bases. The CDR3 runs 13 residues. The V and J ends lost 6 bases and 7 bases, in that order; junction bases with no gene match: 5. The CDR3 here is CASRRGPVEKLFF. The CDR3 bases are TGTGCCAGCAGGAGGGGGCCCGTTGAAAAACTGTTTTTT.

The chain employs TRBV6-5 and TRBJ1-2; 7 bases fit TRBD1. Looked up from germline, CDR1 is MNHEY and CDR2 is SVGAGI. With V trimmed by 5 bases and J by 4 bases, 7 bases remained unmatched. This CDR3 comprises 14 residues. The CDR3 DNA follows: TGTGCCAGCAGTCATGACAGGGACCTCTATGGCTACACCTTC. It yields the protein CASSHDRDLYGYTF.

This chain uses TRBV3-1 (or the pseudogene TRBV3-2) with TRBJ2-5; tentatively, D is TRBD1 (6 bases). The CDR3 consists of 15 residues. V dropped 2 bases and J dropped 1 base, with 11 bases sitting between them. Germline CDR1 and CDR2: LGHDT and YNNKEL (reference sequence). The chain's CDR3 is CASSQTPDSQETQYF. The CDR3 nucleotides read TGTGCCAGCAGCCAAACCCCGGACAGCCAAGAGACCCAGTACTTC.